This T cell receptor beta chain was sequenced in a study of metastatic and nonmetastatic thyroid tumors. Study information: Thyroid patients, malignant and benign, had repertoires compared across blood and tumor or nodule tissue.

The germline CDR1 and CDR2 sequences are MGHRA and YSYEKL. The length of the CDR3 is 14 residues. Trimming left V 1 base short and J 2 bases short, with 6 bases between. TCRdb re-clonotyped the PCR reads via MiXCR. The table shows tens of thousands of clones, with around 30% occurring only once. Thyroid surgery had not been preceded by any treatment in any patient. This clone was found many times. The chain carries TRBV4-1 and TRBJ1-3; D gene unclear. This clonotype originated in a female donor with papillary thyroid cancer or a benign thyroid nodule (not recorded which). Some clones in this sample may be carry-over from other donors' samples. Sequencing was performed on blood. CDR3 sequence: CASSQGGTGNTIYF. In nucleotides, the CDR3 is TGCGCCAGCAGCCAAGGGGGTACTGGAAACACCATATATTTT.